This T cell receptor beta chain was captured in a study of T cells in Graves' hyperthyroidism and ophthalmopathy. Overall study findings and caveats: Stable hyperthyroidism and ophthalmopathy were separated using 13 V-J signatures. The model foresaw ophthalmopathy a median roughly 6.6 months prior to onset.

Deletions cut 1 base from V and 9 bases from J, with 4 bases between. Germline V gene sequence: CDR1 MDHEN, CDR2 SYDVKM. This CDR3 comprises 11 residues. The source material, RNA transcripts, was used to amplify TCR beta CDR3 regions. Using the HTBI primer set, a first-round RT-PCR was run on the TCR CDR3. One entry per CDR3 protein results from TCRdb running MiXCR on the multiplex PCR reads. The sample includes nearly 750,000 distinct CDR3 sequences, about 35% seen only once; the top ten take 30% to 40%. This clonotype was detected a few times. As yet, its antigen is unknown. The sequence was collected from a woman in her forties with Graves' hyperthyroidism. Sequencing was done on a sample of blood. The J gene is TRBJ1-5, the V gene TRBV28; D is unresolved. The CDR3 DNA follows: TGTGCCAGCAGTTTATCCCCGCCCCAGCATTTT. It yields the protein CASSLSPPQHF.